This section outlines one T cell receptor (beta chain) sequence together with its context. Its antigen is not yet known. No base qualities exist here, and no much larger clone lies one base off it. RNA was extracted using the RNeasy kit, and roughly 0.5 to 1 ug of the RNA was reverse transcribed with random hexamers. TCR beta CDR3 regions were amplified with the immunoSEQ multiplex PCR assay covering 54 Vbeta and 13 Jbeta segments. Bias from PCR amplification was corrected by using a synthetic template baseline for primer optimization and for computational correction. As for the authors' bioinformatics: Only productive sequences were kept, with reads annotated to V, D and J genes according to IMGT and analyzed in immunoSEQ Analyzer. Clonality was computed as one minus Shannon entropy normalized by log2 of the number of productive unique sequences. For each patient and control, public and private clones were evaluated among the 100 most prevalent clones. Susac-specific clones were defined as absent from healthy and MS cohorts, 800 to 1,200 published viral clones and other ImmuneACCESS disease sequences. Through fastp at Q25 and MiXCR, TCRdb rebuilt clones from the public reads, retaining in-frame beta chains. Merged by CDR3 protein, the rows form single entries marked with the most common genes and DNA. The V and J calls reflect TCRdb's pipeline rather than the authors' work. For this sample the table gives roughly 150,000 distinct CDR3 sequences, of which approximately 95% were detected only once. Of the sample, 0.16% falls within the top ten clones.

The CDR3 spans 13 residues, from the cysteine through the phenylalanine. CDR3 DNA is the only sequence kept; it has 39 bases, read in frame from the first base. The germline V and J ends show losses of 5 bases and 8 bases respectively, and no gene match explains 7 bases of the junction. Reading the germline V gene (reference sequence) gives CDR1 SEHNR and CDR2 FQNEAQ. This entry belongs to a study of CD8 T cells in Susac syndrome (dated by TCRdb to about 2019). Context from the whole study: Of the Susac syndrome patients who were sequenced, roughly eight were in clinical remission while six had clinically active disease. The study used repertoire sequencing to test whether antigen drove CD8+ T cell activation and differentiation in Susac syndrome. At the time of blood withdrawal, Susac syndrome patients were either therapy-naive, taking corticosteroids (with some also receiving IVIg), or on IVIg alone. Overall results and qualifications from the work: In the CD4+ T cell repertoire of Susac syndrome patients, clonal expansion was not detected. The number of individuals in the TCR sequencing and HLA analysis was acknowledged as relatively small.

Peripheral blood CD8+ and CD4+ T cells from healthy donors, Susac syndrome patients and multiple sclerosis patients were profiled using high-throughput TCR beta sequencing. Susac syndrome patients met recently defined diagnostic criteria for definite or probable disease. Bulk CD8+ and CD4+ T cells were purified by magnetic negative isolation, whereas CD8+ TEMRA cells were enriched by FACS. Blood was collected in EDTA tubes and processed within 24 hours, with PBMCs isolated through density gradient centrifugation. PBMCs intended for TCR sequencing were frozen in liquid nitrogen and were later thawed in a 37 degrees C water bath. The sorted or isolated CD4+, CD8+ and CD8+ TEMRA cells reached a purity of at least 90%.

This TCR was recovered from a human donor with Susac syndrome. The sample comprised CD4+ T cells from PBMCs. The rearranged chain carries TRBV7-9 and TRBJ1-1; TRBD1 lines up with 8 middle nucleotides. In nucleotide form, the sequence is TGTGCCAGCAGCCCCTCCCGGGACAGGGAAGCTTTCTTT. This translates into CASSPSRDREAFF.